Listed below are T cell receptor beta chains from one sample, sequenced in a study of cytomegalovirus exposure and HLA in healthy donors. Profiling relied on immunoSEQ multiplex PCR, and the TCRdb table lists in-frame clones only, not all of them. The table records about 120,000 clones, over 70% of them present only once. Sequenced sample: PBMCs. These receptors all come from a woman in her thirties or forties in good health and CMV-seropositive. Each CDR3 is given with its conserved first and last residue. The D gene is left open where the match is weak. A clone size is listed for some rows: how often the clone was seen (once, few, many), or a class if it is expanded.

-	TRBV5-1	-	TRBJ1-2	TGCGCCAGCAGCTTAAGTGCCGGGGCTAACTATGGCTACACCTTC	CASSLSAGANYGYTF
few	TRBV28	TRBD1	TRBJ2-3	TGTGCCAGCAATCTACAGGGGACAGATACGCAGTATTTT	CASNLQGTDTQYF
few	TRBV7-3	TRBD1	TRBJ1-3	TGTGCCAGCAGCTCCGGACAGGGAGGGGATGGAAACACCATATATTTT	CASSSGQGGDGNTIYF
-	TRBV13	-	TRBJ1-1	TGTGCCAGCAGCTTCGAGGGGGCTGAAGCTTTCTTT	CASSFEGAEAFF
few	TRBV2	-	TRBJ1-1	TGTGCCAGCAGTGCAGAGGTCCTCGGGGGGGTGAACACTGAAGCTTTCTTT	CASSAEVLGGVNTEAFF
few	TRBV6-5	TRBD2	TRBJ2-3	TGTGCCAGCAGTGAGCGGGAGACAGATACGCAGTATTTT	CASSERETDTQYF
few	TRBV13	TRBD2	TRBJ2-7	TGTGCCAGCAGCCAGCGAAAAACTAGCGGGGGATACGAGCAGTACTTC	CASSQRKTSGGYEQYF
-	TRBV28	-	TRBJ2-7	TGTGCCAGCAGCCGTTCAGCCTACGAGCAGTACTTC	CASSRSAYEQYF
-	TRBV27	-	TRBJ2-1	TGTGCCAGCAGTTTAGTCAGGGCGAACAATGAGCAGTTCTTC	CASSLVRANNEQFF
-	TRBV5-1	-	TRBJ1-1	TGCGCCAGCAGCTTGGACAGCGGAGGGTTGAGTGAAGCTTTCTTT	CASSLDSGGLSEAFF
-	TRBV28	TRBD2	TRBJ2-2	TGTGCCAGCAGTCCCGGACTAGCCGGGGAGCTGTTTTTT	CASSPGLAGELFF
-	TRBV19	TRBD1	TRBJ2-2	TGTGCCAGTACCAAAGCCGGGACAGGAATCACCGGGGAGCTGTTTTTT	CASTKAGTGITGELFF
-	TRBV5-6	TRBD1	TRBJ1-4	TGTGCCAGCAGCTTAACCATAGGGGGCGCGAGGGCAACTAATGAAAAACTGTTTTTT	CASSLTIGGARATNEKLFF
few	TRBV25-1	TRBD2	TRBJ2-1	TGTGCCAGCACTACCGTAGCGGGAGGAACCTACAATGAGCAGTTCTTC	CASTTVAGGTYNEQFF
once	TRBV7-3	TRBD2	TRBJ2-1	TGTGCCAGCAGCTTATGGGGGGGCAATGAGCAGTTCTTC	CASSLWGGNEQFF
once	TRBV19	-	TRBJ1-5	TGTGCCAGTAAAGGGGCGCCGGAGCCCCAGCATTTT	CASKGAPEPQHF
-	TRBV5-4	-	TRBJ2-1	TGTGCCAGCAGCGCGGGACTCCCACAGAGTGAGCAGTTCTTC	CASSAGLPQSEQFF
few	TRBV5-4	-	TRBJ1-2	TGTGCCAGCAGCTCGACAGGTTTTGGCTACACCTTC	CASSSTGFGYTF
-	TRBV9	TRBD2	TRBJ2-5	TGTGCCAGCAGCGGGGGACTAGGGGCGGATGAGACCCAGTACTTC	CASSGGLGADETQYF
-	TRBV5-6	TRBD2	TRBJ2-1	TGTGCCAGCAGCTTGGTGACTAGCGGGGGGTACAATGAGCAGTTCTTC	CASSLVTSGGYNEQFF
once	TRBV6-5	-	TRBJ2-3	TGTGCCAGCAGTTATGTAGCGGAAACTAGCACAGATACGCAGTATTTT	CASSYVAETSTDTQYF
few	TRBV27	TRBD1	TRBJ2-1	TGTGCCAGTCGGGACAGGGGGCGCCTCAATGAGCAGTTCTTC	CASRDRGRLNEQFF
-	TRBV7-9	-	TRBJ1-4	TGTGCCAGCAGCGCGCCAGGGACTAATGAAAAACTGTTTTTT	CASSAPGTNEKLFF
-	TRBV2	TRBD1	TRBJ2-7	TGTGCCAGCTCAGTCCAGGGGGTTCTTGAGCAGTACTTC	CASSVQGVLEQYF
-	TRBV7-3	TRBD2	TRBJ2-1	TGTGCCAGCAGCCCCCCGGGACTAGCGGGGGACTACAATGAGCAGTTCTTC	CASSPPGLAGDYNEQFF
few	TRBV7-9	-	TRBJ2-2	TGTGCCAGCAGCTCCGGGAGTCAGGGGGAGCTGTTTTTT	CASSSGSQGELFF
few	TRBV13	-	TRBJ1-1	TGTGCCAGCAGCTTAGCTGTGAACACTGAAGCTTTCTTT	CASSLAVNTEAFF
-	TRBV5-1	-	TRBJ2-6	TGCGCCAGCAGCTTGGCCATCACAGGGTTGTCCTCTGGGGCCAACGTCCTGACTTTC	CASSLAITGLSSGANVLTF
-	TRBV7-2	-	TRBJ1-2	TGTGCCAGCAGCTTAGACAGGGCCTATGGCTACACCTTC	CASSLDRAYGYTF
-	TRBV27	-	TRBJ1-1	TGTGCCAGCAGTAGACCCAGGGAGGGGGGCACTGAAGCTTTCTTT	CASSRPREGGTEAFF
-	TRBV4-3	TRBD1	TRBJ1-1	TGCGCCAGCTCACAGGGGCGCACTGAAGCTTTCTTT	CASSQGRTEAFF
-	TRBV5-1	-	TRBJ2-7	TGCGCCAGCAGCTTCGACGCGGGACTCTCCTACGAGCAGTACTTC	CASSFDAGLSYEQYF
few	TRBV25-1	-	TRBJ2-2	TGTGCCAGCACCACTCGAGGTGCGAACACCGGGGAGCTGTTTTTT	CASTTRGANTGELFF
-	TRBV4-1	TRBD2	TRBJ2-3	TGCGCCAGCAGCTCAAGCGGGGAGCATGGGTTCACGCAGTATTTT	CASSSSGEHGFTQYF
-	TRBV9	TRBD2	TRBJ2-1	TGTGCCAGCAGCACCCGACTAGCGGGGGGAGGTTACAATGAGCAGTTCTTC	CASSTRLAGGGYNEQFF
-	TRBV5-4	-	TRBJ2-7	TGTGCCAGCAGCTTGGACTTCCCCTACGAGCAGTACTTC	CASSLDFPYEQYF
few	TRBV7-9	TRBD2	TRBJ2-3	TGTGCCAGCAGCCAACGGCGGGGGGACGAGGATACGCAGTATTTT	CASSQRRGDEDTQYF
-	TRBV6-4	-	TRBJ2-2	TGTGCCAGCAGTGATAGTTCCGTTGCCGGGGAGCTGTTTTTT	CASSDSSVAGELFF
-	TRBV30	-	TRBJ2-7	TGTGCCTGGAGCCCCGGAGGGGGCCACGAGCAGTACTTC	CAWSPGGGHEQYF
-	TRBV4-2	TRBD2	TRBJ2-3	TGTGCCAGCAGCCAATATGGACTAGCGGGGGGAAGGCGGCTAGATACGCAGTATTTT	CASSQYGLAGGRRLDTQYF
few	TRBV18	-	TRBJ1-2	TGTGCCAGCTCACCAGAAACCCAGGCCAACTATGGCTACACCTTC	CASSPETQANYGYTF
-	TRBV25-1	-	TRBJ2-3	TGTGCCAGCAGTGAAGAATCTAGCGACAGCACAGATACGCAGTATTTT	CASSEESSDSTDTQYF
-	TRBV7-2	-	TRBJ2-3	TGTGCCAGCAGCGCGGACTACACAGATACGCAGTATTTT	CASSADYTDTQYF
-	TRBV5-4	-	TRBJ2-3	TGTGCCAGCCCTTCTCCCAGGGGATCGTCTACGCAGTATTTT	CASPSPRGSSTQYF
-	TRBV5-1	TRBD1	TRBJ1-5	TGCGCCAGCAGCTTGACAGGGGAGGGCAATCAGCCCCAGCATTTT	CASSLTGEGNQPQHF
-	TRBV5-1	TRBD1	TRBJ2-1	TGCGCCAGCAGCCCTACAGGGGGCAATGAGCAGTTCTTC	CASSPTGGNEQFF
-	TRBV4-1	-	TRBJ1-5	TGCGCCAGCAGCCAGCCGCAGGGGCGACGGGACACTCAGCCCCAGCATTTT	CASSQPQGRRDTQPQHF
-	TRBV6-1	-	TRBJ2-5	TGTGCCAGCAGTGCAGGGGTGAGCTTGGGGCGAGAGACCCAGTACTTC	CASSAGVSLGRETQYF
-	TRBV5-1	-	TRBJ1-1	TGCGCCAGCAGCCAGGGGACCACTTTGAACACTGAAGCTTTCTTT	CASSQGTTLNTEAFF
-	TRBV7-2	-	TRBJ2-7	TGTGCCAGCAGCGTAGGCACATGGAGGGCCTCCTACGAGCAGTACTTC	CASSVGTWRASYEQYF
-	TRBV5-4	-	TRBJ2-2	TGTGCCAGCAGCCAATCATTCCAGTCGAACACCGGGGAGCTGTTTTTT	CASSQSFQSNTGELFF
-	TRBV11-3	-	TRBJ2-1	TGTGCCAGCAGCTCTAGGTGGAATGAGCAGTTCTTC	CASSSRWNEQFF
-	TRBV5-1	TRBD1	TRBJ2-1	TGCGCCAGCAGCCCTGGACAGGACAATGAGCAGTTCTTC	CASSPGQDNEQFF
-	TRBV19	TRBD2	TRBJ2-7	TGTGCCAGTAGGGTTAGCGGGATCCCCGGCGAGCAGTACTTC	CASRVSGIPGEQYF
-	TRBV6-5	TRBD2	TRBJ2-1	TGTGCCAGCATCTTAACTGGGACTAGCCCGGGGGAGCAGTTCTTC	CASILTGTSPGEQFF